This TCR beta chain is drawn from a study of T cell responses to AZD1222 COVID-19 vaccine. Germline V gives CDR1 SGHTA, CDR2 FQGNSA. CDR3 length equals 16 residues. Trimming pared 2 bases from V and 2 bases from J, leaving 13 bases between. TCRdb keeps only in-frame clones here, not all; method: immunoSEQ multiplex PCR. This table holds roughly 87,000 clones, roughly 90% found once. This clonotype originated in an adult who received the AZD1222 COVID-19 vaccine. The sample consisted of peripheral blood, taken 28 days after the second AZD1222 dose. The rearrangement uses TRBV7-2 and TRBJ1-5; weak D call: TRBD1 (5 bases). The DNA of the CDR3 is TGTGCCAGCAGCTTACAGTATGGAGGGGGCAATCAGCCCCAGCATTTT. It is translated as CASSLQYGGGNQPQHF.